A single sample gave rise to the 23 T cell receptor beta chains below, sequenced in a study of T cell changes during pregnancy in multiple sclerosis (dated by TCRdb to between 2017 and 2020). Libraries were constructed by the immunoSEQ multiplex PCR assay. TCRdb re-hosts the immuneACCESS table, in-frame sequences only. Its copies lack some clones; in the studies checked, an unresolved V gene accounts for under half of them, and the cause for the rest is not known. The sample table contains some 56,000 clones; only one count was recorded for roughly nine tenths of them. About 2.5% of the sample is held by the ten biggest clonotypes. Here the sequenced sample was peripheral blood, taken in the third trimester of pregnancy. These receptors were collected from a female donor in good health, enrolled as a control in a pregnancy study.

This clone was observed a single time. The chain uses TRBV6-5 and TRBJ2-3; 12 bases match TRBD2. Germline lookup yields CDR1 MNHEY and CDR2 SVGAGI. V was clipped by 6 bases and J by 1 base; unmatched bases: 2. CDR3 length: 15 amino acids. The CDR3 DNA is TGTGCCAGCAGAAGGACTAGCGGGGGCACAGATACGCAGTATTTT. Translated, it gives CASRRTSGGTDTQYF.

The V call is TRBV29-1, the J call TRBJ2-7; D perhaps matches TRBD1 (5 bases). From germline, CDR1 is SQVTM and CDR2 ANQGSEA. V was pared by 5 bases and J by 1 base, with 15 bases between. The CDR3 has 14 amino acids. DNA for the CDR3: TGCAGCGTTCTACCTTGGACATCATCCTACGAGCAGTACTTC. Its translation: CSVLPWTSSYEQYF.

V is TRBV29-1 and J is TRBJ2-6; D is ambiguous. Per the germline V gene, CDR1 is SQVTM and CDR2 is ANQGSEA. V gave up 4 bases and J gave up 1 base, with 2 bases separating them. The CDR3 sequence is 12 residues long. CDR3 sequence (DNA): TGCAGCGTTGTATCTGGGGCCAACGTCCTGACTTTC. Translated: CSVVSGANVLTF.

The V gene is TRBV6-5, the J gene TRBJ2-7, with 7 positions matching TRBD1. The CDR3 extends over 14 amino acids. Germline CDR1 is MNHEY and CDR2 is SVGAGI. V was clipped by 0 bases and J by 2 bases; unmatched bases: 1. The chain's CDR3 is CASSYSQGTYEQYF. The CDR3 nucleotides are TGTGCCAGCAGTTACTCACAGGGGACCTACGAGCAGTACTTC.

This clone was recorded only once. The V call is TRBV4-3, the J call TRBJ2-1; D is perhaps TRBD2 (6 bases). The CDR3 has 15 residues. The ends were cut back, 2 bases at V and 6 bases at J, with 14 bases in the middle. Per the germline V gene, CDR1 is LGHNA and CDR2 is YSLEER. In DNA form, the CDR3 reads TGCGCCAGCAGCCAATCCCGACTAGGGCTCAATGAGCAGTTCTTC. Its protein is CASSQSRLGLNEQFF.

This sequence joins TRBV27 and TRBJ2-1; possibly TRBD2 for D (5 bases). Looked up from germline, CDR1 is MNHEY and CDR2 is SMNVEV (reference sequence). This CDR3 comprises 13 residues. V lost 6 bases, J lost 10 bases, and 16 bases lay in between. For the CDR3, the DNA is TGTGCCAGCAGAAAACTAGGCCAAGGGGAGCAGTTCTTC. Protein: CASRKLGQGEQFF.

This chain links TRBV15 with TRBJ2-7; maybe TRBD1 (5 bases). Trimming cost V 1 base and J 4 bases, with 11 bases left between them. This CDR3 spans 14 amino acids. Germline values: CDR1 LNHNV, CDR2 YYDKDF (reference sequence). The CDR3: CATSRGAGSYEQYF. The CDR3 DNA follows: TGTGCCACCAGCAGAGGGGCAGGGTCTTACGAGCAGTACTTC.

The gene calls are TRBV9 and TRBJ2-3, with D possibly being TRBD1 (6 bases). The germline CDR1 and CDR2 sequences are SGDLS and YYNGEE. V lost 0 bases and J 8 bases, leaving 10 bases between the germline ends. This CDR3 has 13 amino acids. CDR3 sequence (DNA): TGTGCCAGCAGCGTAGATGGGGGCGGTACGCAGTATTTT. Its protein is CASSVDGGGTQYF.

This CDR3 is CASSTGTYNEQFF. CDR3 bases: TGTGCCAGCAGCACCGGGACTTACAATGAGCAGTTCTTC. This chain links TRBV5-8 with TRBJ2-1, with a weak D call TRBD2 (6 bases). Trimming left V 4 bases short and J 4 bases short, with 9 bases between. The CDR3 contains 13 residues. From germline, CDR1 is SGHTS and CDR2 YDEGEE.

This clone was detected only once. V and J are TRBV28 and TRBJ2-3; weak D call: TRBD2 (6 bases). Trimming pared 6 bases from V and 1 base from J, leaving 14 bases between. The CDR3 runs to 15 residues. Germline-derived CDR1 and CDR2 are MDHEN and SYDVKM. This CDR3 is CASSQLQRGTDTQYF. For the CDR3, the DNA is TGTGCCAGCAGCCAACTTCAGCGGGGCACAGATACGCAGTATTTT.

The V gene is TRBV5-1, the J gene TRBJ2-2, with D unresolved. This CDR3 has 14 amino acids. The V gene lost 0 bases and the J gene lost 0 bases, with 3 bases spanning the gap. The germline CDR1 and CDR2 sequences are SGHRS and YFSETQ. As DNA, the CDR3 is TGCGCCAGCAGCTTGGACACGAACACCGGGGAGCTGTTTTTT. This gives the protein CASSLDTNTGELFF.

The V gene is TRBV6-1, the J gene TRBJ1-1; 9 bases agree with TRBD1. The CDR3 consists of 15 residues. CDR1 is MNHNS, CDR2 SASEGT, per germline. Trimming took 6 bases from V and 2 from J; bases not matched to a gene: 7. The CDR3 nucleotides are TGTGCCAGCAGCGAAAACAGGGGGCTTAACACTGAAGCTTTCTTT. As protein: CASSENRGLNTEAFF.

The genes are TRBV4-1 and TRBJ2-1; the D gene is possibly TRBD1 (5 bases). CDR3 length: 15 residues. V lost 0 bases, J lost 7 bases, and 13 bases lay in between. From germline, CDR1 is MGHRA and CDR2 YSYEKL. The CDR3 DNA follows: TGCGCCAGCAGCCAAGAAGGCAGCAGGGCAAATGAGCAGTTCTTC. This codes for CASSQEGSRANEQFF.

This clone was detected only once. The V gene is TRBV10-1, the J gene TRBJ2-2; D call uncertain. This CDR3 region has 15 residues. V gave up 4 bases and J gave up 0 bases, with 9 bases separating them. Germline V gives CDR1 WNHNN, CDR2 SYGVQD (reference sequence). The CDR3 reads CASSVMSSNTGELFF. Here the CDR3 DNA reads TGCGCCAGCAGTGTGATGAGCTCGAACACCGGGGAGCTGTTTTTT.

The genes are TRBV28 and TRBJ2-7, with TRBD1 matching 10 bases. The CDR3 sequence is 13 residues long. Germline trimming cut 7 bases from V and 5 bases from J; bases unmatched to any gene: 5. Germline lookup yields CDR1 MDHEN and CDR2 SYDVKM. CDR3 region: CASIDRGRHEQYF. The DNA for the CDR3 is TGTGCCAGCATCGACAGGGGGCGCCACGAGCAGTACTTC.

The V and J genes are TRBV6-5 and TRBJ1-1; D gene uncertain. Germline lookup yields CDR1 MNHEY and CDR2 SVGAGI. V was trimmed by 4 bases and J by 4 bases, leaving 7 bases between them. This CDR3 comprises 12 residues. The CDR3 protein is CASSSLGTEAFF. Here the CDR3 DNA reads TGTGCCAGCAGTTCCCTAGGCACTGAAGCTTTCTTT.

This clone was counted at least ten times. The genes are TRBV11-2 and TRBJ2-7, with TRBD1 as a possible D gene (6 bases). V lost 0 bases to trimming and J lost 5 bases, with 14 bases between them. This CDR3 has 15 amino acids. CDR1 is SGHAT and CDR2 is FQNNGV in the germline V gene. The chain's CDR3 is CASSLEGTYLNEQYF. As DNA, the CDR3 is TGTGCCAGCAGCTTAGAGGGGACATACTTAAACGAGCAGTACTTC. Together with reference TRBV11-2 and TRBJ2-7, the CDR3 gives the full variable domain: EAGVAQSPRYKIIEKRQSVAFWCNPISGHATLYWYQQILGQGPKLLIQFQNNGVVDDSQLPKDRFSAERLKGVDSTLKIQPAKLEDSAVYLCASSLEGTYLNEQYFGPGTRLTVT.

CDR3 residues: CASTVGLSSTDTQYF. The CDR3 coding sequence is TGTGCCAGCACCGTTGGACTTTCTAGCACAGATACGCAGTATTTT. J is TRBJ2-3 and V is TRBV2, with a possible D match to TRBD2 (5 bases). The germline V gene has CDR1 SNHLY and CDR2 FYNNEI. The V and J ends lost 7 bases and 0 bases respectively, with 14 bases between them. The CDR3 loop spans 15 amino acids.

Here the CDR3 DNA reads TGTGCCAGCAGTCCCGTAGGTGGGGCTGGCTACGAGCAGTACTTC. Translating it yields CASSPVGGAGYEQYF. This chain uses TRBV6-6 with TRBJ2-7; D is perhaps TRBD1 (5 bases). Germline V gives CDR1 MNHNY, CDR2 SVGAGI (reference sequence). With 5 bases removed from V and 3 bases from J, the gap between germline ends came to 17 bases. There are 15 residues in the CDR3.

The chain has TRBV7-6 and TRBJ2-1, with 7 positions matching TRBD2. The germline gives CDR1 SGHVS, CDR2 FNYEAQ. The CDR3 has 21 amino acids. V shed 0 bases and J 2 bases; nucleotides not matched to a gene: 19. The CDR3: CASSLALYGLSGTTPYNEQFF. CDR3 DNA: TGTGCCAGCAGCTTAGCGCTCTACGGCCTCTCCGGGACTACCCCCTACAATGAGCAGTTCTTC.

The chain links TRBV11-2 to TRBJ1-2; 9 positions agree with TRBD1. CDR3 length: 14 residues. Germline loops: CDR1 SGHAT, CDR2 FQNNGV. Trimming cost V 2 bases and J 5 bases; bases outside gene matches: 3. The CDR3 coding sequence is TGTGCCAGCAGCTTACGTGGACAGGGGTATGGCTACACCTTC. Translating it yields CASSLRGQGYGYTF. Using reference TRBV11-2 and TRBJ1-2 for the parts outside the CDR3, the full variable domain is EAGVAQSPRYKIIEKRQSVAFWCNPISGHATLYWYQQILGQGPKLLIQFQNNGVVDDSQLPKDRFSAERLKGVDSTLKIQPAKLEDSAVYLCASSLRGQGYGYTFGSGTRLTVV.

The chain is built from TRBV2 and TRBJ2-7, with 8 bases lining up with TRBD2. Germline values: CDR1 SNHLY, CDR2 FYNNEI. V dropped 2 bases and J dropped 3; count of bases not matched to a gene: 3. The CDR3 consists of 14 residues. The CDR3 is CASSELAGNYEQYF. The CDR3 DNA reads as TGTGCCAGCAGTGAACTAGCGGGTAACTACGAGCAGTACTTC.

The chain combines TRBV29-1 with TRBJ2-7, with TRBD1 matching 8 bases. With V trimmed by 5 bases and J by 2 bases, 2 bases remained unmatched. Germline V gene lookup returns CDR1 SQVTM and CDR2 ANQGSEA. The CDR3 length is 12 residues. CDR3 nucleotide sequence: TGCAGCGTTCGACAGGGGACCTACGAGCAGTACTTC. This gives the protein CSVRQGTYEQYF.